The next 20 T cell receptor beta chains were all read from a single sample in a study of cytomegalovirus exposure and HLA in healthy donors. Vbeta (60) and Jbeta (13) primers were used in the PCR. This table comes from immunoSEQ multiplex PCR, and its TCRdb copy is limited to in-frame clones, with some not included. Of more than 85,000 clones in the sample, approximately 80% were seen once. The sequencing sample was made of PBMCs. The receptors were gathered from a male donor in good health and CMV-seropositive.

This clone was detected only a few times. This sequence joins TRBV6-5 and TRBJ1-1, with D hard to call. The V and J ends lost 2 bases and 1 base respectively, with 8 bases between them. CDR3 length equals 14 residues. Germline CDR1 reads MNHEY; CDR2 reads SVGAGI. The CDR3 bases are TGTGCCAGCAGTTACCCACCGGGGAACACTGAAGCTTTCTTT. Its protein product is CASSYPPGNTEAFF.

V gene TRBV30 combines with J gene TRBJ2-3; weak D call: TRBD2 (7 bases). Germline values: CDR1 GTSNPN, CDR2 SVGIG (reference sequence). The CDR3 loop spans 14 amino acids. Trimming removed 3 bases at V and 4 bases at J, with 14 bases between. The CDR3 sequence: CAWRGAGAPDTQYF. The CDR3 coding sequence is TGTGCCTGGAGGGGCGCGGGGGCCCCAGATACGCAGTATTTT.

The V and J genes are TRBV6-5 and TRBJ1-2; D is possibly TRBD1 (6 bases). From germline, CDR1 is MNHEY and CDR2 SVGAGI. This CDR3 is 12 amino acids long. The V gene lost 4 bases and the J gene lost 4 bases, with 7 bases spanning the gap. Here the CDR3 reads CASSSTGYGYTF. In DNA, the CDR3 is TGTGCCAGCAGTTCGACAGGCTATGGCTACACCTTC.

This clone was detected only a few times. The chain couples TRBV29-1 to TRBJ2-1; D ambiguous. V lost 4 bases and J 2 bases, leaving 6 bases between the germline ends. Germline assignment: CDR1 SQVTM and CDR2 ANQGSEA. The CDR3 contains 12 residues. The CDR3 is CSVATAYNEQFF. Here the CDR3 DNA reads TGCAGCGTTGCTACAGCCTACAATGAGCAGTTCTTC.

The chain couples TRBV29-1 to TRBJ2-5; D is uncertain. Trimming shortened V by 4 bases and J by 5 bases, and 14 bases separated the two germline ends. This CDR3 spans 13 amino acids. Germline values: CDR1 SQVTM, CDR2 ANQGSEA. CDR3 nucleotides: TGCAGCGTTGGGCCGATCAACGGGGAGACCCAGTACTTC. It encodes CSVGPINGETQYF.

The CDR3 is CASSLSLSGANVLTF. CDR3 DNA: TGTGCCAGCAGCTTATCCCTCTCTGGGGCCAACGTCCTGACTTTC. The V gene is TRBV5-6, the J gene TRBJ2-6; D is unresolved. The V and J ends lost 2 bases and 0 bases respectively, with 6 bases between them. The CDR3 consists of 15 residues. Germline V CDR1 and CDR2: SGHDT, YYEEEE.

The chain carries TRBV5-1 and TRBJ2-7; 9 nucleotides agree with TRBD1. The CDR3 length is 15 residues. Germline CDR1 SGHRS, CDR2 YFSETQ. Unmatched junction bases numbered 10, after V lost 6 bases and J lost 3 bases. In DNA form, the CDR3 reads TGCGCCAGCACCCTCGGTGGGACAGGGAACTACGAGCAGTACTTC. Its translation is CASTLGGTGNYEQYF.

The chain couples TRBV7-2 to TRBJ1-2; 7 nucleotides align to TRBD1. Germline values: CDR1 SGHTA, CDR2 FQGNSA. V lost 5 bases, J lost 8 bases, and 5 bases stayed unmatched. The CDR3 is made up of 12 amino acids. For the CDR3, the DNA is TGTGCCAGCAGCCATACAGGGGAGGGCTACACCTTC. Translation: CASSHTGEGYTF.

The genes are TRBV30 and TRBJ1-5, with TRBD1 identical over 7 bases. The CDR3 runs to 15 residues. Germline V gene data show CDR1 as GTSNPN and CDR2 as SVGIG (reference sequence). With V trimmed by 2 bases and J by 7 bases, 11 bases remained unmatched. The CDR3 region is CAWSRVTGNGQPQHF. For the CDR3, the DNA is TGTGCCTGGAGTCGGGTGACAGGGAATGGCCAGCCCCAGCATTTT.

The chain carries TRBV29-1 and TRBJ1-2; D unclear. Germline CDR1 is SQVTM and CDR2 is ANQGSEA. With 3 bases removed from V and 4 bases from J, the gap between germline ends came to 3 bases. CDR3 size: 10 residues. The CDR3 coding sequence is TGCAGCGTTGACAGCTATGGCTACACCTTC. Its translation: CSVDSYGYTF.

The chain links TRBV19 to TRBJ1-5, with 10 bases fitting TRBD1. The CDR3 runs to 14 residues. The germline CDR1 and CDR2 sequences are LNHDA and SQIVND (reference sequence). V gave up 11 bases and J gave up 6 bases; unmatched junction bases: 10. CDR3 residues: CACAIGTGVQPQHF. CDR3 bases: TGTGCCTGCGCGATAGGGACAGGGGTTCAGCCCCAGCATTTT. Supplemented by reference TRBV19 and TRBJ1-5, the full variable domain reads DGGITQSPKYLFRKEGQNVTLSCEQNLNHDAMYWYRQDPGQGLRLIYYSQIVNDFQKGDIAEGYSVSREKKESFPLTVTSAQKNPTAFYLCACAIGTGVQPQHFGDGTRLSIL.

To note about this clone: One end of the junction is discordant with germline, which a read error may explain. The V gene is TRBV5-6, the J gene TRBJ2-5; 14 bases line up with TRBD2. There are 18 residues in the CDR3. Germline V gives CDR1 SGHDT, CDR2 YYEEEE. This CDR3 is CASSSGLAGGPDQETQYF. CDR3 sequence (DNA): TGTGCCAGCAGCTCCGGACTAGCGGGGGGCCCGGACCAGGAGACCCAGTACTTC.

This clone was picked up a small number of times. The chain uses TRBV29-1 and TRBJ1-2; D is possibly TRBD1 (6 bases). Germline CDR1 SQVTM, CDR2 ANQGSEA. This CDR3 contains 11 residues. V lost 6 bases to trimming and J lost 2 bases, with 7 bases between them. For the CDR3, the DNA is TGCAGCGTCCAGGGGAACTATGGCTACACCTTC. Encoded protein: CSVQGNYGYTF.

The V and J genes are TRBV2 and TRBJ2-7; D is perhaps TRBD1 (6 bases). The CDR3 loop spans 15 amino acids. V dropped 6 bases and J dropped 0 bases, with 15 bases sitting between them. CDR1 is SNHLY, CDR2 FYNNEI, per germline. CDR3: CASSPFRDNSYEQYF. In nucleotides, the CDR3 is TGTGCCAGCAGCCCTTTCCGGGACAACTCCTACGAGCAGTACTTC.

The chain joins TRBV5-1 to TRBJ1-1, with D possibly matching TRBD1 (6 bases). Germline assignment: CDR1 SGHRS and CDR2 YFSETQ. The V end was cut by 2 bases, the J end by 6 bases, with 11 bases between. The CDR3 totals 13 residues. The CDR3 loop reads CASSFGTQAEAFF. The CDR3 region has the DNA TGCGCCAGCAGCTTTGGGACACAAGCTGAAGCTTTCTTT.

This clone has only a few counts. The chain links TRBV5-4 to TRBJ2-7, with D uncertain. The CDR3 totals 13 residues. Trimming stripped 0 bases from V and 3 bases from J, with 7 bases between. Germline CDR1 and CDR2: SGHNT and YYREEE (reference sequence). CDR3 sequence (DNA): TGTGCCAGCAGCTTGGAACCAGACTACGAGCAGTACTTC. As protein: CASSLEPDYEQYF.

The chain recombines TRBV2 with TRBJ2-7, with 7 bases lining up with TRBD2. The junction had 3 bases not matched to a gene; V was cut back by 6 bases and J by 7 bases. The germline V gene encodes CDR1 SNHLY and CDR2 FYNNEI. This CDR3 contains 11 residues. CDR3 DNA sequence: TGTGCCAGCAGGGTCGGGGGGGAGCAGTACTTC. Translation gives CASRVGGEQYF.

The rearrangement uses TRBV7-8 and TRBJ2-1; possible D gene TRBD2, 5 bases. CDR3 length: 11 residues. Germline V CDR1 and CDR2: SGHVS, FQNEAQ. Trimming removed 5 bases from V and 15 bases from J, with 14 bases in between. The CDR3 region is CASSPRGFMFF. CDR3 nucleotide sequence: TGTGCCAGCAGCCCTCGGGGTTTTATGTTCTTC.

This chain uses TRBV29-1 with TRBJ2-2; 7 nucleotides agree with TRBD1. Trimming at V came to 7 bases and at J to 5 bases, leaving 4 bases not matched to a gene. CDR1 and CDR2 from the germline V gene are SQVTM and ANQGSEA. This CDR3 is 12 amino acids long. The CDR3 protein is CSATGNTGELFF. In DNA form, the CDR3 reads TGCAGCGCGACAGGGAATACCGGGGAGCTGTTTTTT.

This chain joins TRBV25-1 and TRBJ2-5; possibly TRBD2 for D (6 bases). The CDR3 is 16 residues long. Looked up from germline, CDR1 is MGHDK and CDR2 is SYGVNS. V was trimmed by 5 bases and J by 2 bases, leaving 18 bases between them. The CDR3 sequence: CASSLGDLPGQETQYF. CDR3 nucleotide sequence: TGTGCCAGCAGTCTGGGGGACTTACCTGGACAAGAGACCCAGTACTTC.